What follows are 3 T cell receptor beta chains derived from one specimen sequenced in a study of T cells in Graves' hyperthyroidism and ophthalmopathy. RNA transcripts provided the source from which TCR beta CDR3 regions were amplified. First-round RT-PCR targeting the TCR CDR3 was performed with the HTBI primer set. TCRdb re-called the multiplex PCR reads with MiXCR, one entry per CDR3 protein. The sample includes roughly 740,000 distinct CDR3 sequences, less than 20% of them seen just once. The sequencing sample was made of blood. These receptors all come from a man younger than 35 with Graves' hyperthyroidism.

This clonotype was counted at least ten times. The gene calls are TRBV25-1 and TRBJ2-5; D may match TRBD1 or TRBD2 (5 bases each). The V gene's germline CDR1 is MGHDK and CDR2 SYGVNS. The CDR3 sequence is 13 residues long. V was shortened by 5 bases and J by 5 bases, with 12 bases between the two germline ends. The CDR3 sequence is CASSPAGTETQYF. CDR3 sequence (DNA): TGTGCCAGCAGTCCGGCAGGGACGGAGACCCAGTACTTC.

The chain has TRBV12-3 or TRBV12-4 and TRBJ2-5; D assignment may be TRBD1 or TRBD2 (5 bases each). V dropped 5 bases and J dropped 2 bases, with 24 bases sitting between them. The CDR3 totals 18 residues. The CDR3 region is CASSQVGEPGRYQETQYF. The CDR3 region has the DNA TGTGCCAGCAGTCAGGTGGGGGAACCGGGACGGTATCAAGAGACCCAGTACTTC.

This clonotype was counted a few times. The chain has TRBV27 and TRBJ2-7, with D hard to call. Trimming cost V 0 bases and J 3 bases, with 9 bases left between them. The germline gives CDR1 MNHEY, CDR2 SMNVEV (reference sequence). The CDR3 extends over 14 amino acids. CDR3 sequence reads: CASSLSPLSYEQYF. The CDR3, as DNA: TGTGCCAGCAGTTTATCCCCCCTCAGCTACGAGCAGTACTTC.